The source of this TCR beta chain is a study of blood T cell repertoires in COVID-19. Overall study: Both acute and convalescent COVID-19 samples were obtained from the United States, Italy and Spain.

CDR3 length: 13 residues. Germline V gives CDR1 SGHTA, CDR2 FQGTGA. The V gene lost 0 bases and the J gene lost 4 bases, with 5 bases spanning the gap. Two negative PCRs, clearance, or symptom resolution were required of recovered Cohort 3 donors. Original analysis: Amplifying reference gene primers gave estimates of nucleated cell counts. Produced via immunoSEQ multiplex PCR; TCRdb's table is partial and in-frame only. For V, J and clone size, that table is used; D and trimming come from the DNA. The sample has fewer than 500,000 clones, around 90% seen once; the top ten hold roughly 0.72%. The TCR originated in a woman between 18 and 29 years old who had recovered from COVID-19. The V and J genes are TRBV7-3 and TRBJ2-3; unclear D gene. The sequencing sample was made of PBMCs or T cells enriched from blood (not recorded which). The CDR3 nucleotides are TGTGCCAGCAGCTTAACTAGAGCAGATACGCAGTATTTT. Translation gives CASSLTRADTQYF.